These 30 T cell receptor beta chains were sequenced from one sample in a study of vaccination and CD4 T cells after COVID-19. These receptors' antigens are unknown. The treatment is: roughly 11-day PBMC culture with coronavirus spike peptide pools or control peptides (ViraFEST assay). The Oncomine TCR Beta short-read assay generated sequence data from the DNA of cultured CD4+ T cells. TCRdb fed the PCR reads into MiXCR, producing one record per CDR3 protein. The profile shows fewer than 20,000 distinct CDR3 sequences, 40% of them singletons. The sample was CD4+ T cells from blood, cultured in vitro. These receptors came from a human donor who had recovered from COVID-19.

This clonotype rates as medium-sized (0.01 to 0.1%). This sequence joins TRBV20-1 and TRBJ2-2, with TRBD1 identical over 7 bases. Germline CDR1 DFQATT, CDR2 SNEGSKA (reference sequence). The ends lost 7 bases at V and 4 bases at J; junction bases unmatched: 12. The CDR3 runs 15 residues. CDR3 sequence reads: CSDLKRGRGTGELFF. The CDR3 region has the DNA TGCAGTGACCTGAAGAGGGGGCGCGGCACCGGGGAGCTGTTTTTT.

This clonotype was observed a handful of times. In nucleotides, the CDR3 is TGTGCCACCAGTGATTTTTGGGGTAACCTGGTAGAGACCCAGTACTTC. Protein: CATSDFWGNLVETQYF. The gene calls are TRBV24-1 and TRBJ2-5; D call uncertain. There are 16 residues in the CDR3. Germline V gene sequence: CDR1 KGHDR, CDR2 SFDVKD. With 1 base removed from V and 4 bases from J, the gap between germline ends came to 15 bases.

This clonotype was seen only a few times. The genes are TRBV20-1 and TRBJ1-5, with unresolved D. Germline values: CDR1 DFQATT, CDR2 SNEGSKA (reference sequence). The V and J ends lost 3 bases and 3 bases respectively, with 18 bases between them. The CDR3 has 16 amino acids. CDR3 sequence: CSARAPKDFYNQPQHF. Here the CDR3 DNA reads TGCAGTGCTAGGGCCCCGAAGGACTTTTACAATCAGCCCCAGCATTTT.

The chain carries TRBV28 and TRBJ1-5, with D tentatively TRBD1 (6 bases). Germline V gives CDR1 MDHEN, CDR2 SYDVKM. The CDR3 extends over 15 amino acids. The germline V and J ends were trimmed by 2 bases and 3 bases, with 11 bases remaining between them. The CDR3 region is CASSLARDNNQPQHF. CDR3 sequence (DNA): TGTGCCAGCAGTTTAGCCCGGGACAACAATCAGCCCCAGCATTTT.

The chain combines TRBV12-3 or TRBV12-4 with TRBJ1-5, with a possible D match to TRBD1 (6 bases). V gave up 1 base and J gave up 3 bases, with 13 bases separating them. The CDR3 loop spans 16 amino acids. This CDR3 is CASSLETGISNQPQHF. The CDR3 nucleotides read TGTGCCAGCAGTTTAGAAACAGGGATTTCCAATCAGCCCCAGCATTTT.

The CDR3 DNA reads as TGTGCCACCAGCAGAGCTGGGGAGACCCAGTACTTC. Residues: CATSRAGETQYF. This rearrangement joins TRBV15 to TRBJ2-5; D gene ambiguous. V was pared by 1 base and J by 5 bases, with 5 bases between. Germline V gene data show CDR1 as LNHNV and CDR2 as YYDKDF (reference sequence). There are 12 residues in the CDR3.

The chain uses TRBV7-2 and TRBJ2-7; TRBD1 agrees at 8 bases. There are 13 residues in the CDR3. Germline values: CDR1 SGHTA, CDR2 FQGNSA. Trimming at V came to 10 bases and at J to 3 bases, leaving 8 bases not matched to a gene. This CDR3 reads CATRGTGVYEQYF. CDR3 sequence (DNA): TGTGCCACCCGCGGGACAGGAGTCTACGAGCAGTACTTC.

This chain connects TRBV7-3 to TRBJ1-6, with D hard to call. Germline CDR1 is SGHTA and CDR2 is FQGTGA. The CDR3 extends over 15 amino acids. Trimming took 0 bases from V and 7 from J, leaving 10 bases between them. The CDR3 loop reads CASSLTIQANSPLHF. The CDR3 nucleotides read TGTGCCAGCAGCTTAACGATCCAGGCCAATTCACCCCTCCACTTT. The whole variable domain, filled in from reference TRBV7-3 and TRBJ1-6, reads GAGVSQTPSNKVTEKGKYVELRCDPISGHTALYWYRQSLGQGPEFLIYFQGTGAADDSGLPNDRFFAVRPEGSVSTLKIQRTERGDSAVYLCASSLTIQANSPLHFGNGTRLTVT.

CDR3 sequence: CASSPGQSSTSEQFF. The CDR3, as DNA: TGTGCCAGCAGTCCAGGACAGTCATCTACCAGTGAGCAGTTCTTC. The chain carries TRBV28 and TRBJ2-1; D possibly corresponds to TRBD1 (6 bases). Trimming took 5 bases from V and 9 from J, leaving 20 bases between them. The CDR3 covers 15 residues. Germline-derived CDR1 and CDR2 are MDHEN and SYDVKM.

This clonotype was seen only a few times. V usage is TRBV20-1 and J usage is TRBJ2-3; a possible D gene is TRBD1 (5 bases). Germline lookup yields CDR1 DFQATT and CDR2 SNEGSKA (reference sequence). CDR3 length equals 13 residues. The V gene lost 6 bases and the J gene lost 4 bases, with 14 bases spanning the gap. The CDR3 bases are TGCAGTGCAAGGCCCTCAGGGTCAGATACGCAGTATTTT. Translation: CSARPSGSDTQYF.

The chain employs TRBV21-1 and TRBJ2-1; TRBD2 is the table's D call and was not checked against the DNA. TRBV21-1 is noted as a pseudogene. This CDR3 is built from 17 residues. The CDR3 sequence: CASSKGDGGGPNNEQFF. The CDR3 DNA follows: TGTGCCAGCAGCAAAGGGGACGGGGGAGGGCCGAACAATGAGCAGTTCTTC.

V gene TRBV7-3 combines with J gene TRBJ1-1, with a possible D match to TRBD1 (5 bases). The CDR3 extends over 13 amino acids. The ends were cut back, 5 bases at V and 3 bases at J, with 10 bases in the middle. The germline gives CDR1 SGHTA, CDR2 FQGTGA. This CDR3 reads CASSVRGDTEAFF. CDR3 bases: TGTGCCAGCAGCGTCCGGGGGGACACTGAAGCTTTCTTT.

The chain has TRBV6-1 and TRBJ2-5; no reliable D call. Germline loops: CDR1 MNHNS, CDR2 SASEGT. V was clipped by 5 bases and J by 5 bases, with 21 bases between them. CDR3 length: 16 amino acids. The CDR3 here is CASSPRLGKSRETQYF. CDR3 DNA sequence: TGTGCCAGCAGTCCGAGACTGGGGAAGTCTCGGGAGACCCAGTACTTC.

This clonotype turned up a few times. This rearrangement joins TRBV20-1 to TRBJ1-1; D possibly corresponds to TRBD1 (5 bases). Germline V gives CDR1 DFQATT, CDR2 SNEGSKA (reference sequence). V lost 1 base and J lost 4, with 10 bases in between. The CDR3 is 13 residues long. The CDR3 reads CSARGRRGTEAFF. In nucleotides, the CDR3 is TGCAGTGCTAGAGGAAGAAGGGGCACTGAAGCTTTCTTT.

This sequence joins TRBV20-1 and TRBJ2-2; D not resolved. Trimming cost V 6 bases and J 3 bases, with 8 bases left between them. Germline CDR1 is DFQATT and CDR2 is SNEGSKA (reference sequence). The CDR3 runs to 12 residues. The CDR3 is CSAGPYTGELFF. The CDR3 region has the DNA TGCAGTGCCGGACCGTACACCGGGGAGCTGTTTTTT.

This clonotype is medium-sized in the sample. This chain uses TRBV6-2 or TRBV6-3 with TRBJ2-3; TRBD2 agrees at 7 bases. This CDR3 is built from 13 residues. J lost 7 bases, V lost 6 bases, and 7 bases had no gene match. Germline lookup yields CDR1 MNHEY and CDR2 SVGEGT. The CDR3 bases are TGTGCCAGCAGGAGGACTAGTTACCATACGCAGTATTTT. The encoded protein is CASRRTSYHTQYF.

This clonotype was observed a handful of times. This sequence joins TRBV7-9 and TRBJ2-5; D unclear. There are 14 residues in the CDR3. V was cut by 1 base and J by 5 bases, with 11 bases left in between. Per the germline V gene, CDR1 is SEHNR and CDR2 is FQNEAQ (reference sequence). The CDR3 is CASSLGLSGETQYF. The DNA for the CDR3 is TGTGCCAGCAGCTTAGGGTTGAGTGGGGAGACCCAGTACTTC.

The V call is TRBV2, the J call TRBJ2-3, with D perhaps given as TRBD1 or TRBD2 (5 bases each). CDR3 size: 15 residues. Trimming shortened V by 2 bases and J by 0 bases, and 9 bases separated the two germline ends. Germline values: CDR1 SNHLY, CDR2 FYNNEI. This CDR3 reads CASSEQGGSTDTQYF. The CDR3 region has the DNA TGTGCCAGCAGTGAACAGGGCGGGAGCACAGATACGCAGTATTTT.

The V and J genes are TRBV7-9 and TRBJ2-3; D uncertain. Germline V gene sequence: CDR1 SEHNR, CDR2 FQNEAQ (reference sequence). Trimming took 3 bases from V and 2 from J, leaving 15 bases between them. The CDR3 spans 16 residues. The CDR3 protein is CASSFIVVGLTDTQYF. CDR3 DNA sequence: TGTGCCAGCAGCTTTATAGTCGTCGGTCTCACAGATACGCAGTATTTT.

DNA of the CDR3: TGTGCCAGCAGTGAGGGTAGCGGGAGTACAGATACGCAGTATTTT. This codes for CASSEGSGSTDTQYF. This chain connects TRBV6-4 to TRBJ2-3; 9 nucleotides line up with TRBD2. This CDR3 spans 15 amino acids. Trimming removed 3 bases from V and 3 bases from J; junction bases left unmatched: 4. Germline V lookup: CDR1 MRHNA, CDR2 SNTAGT.

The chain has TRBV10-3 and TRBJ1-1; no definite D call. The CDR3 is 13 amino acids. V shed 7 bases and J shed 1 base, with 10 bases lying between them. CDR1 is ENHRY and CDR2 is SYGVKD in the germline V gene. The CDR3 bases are TGTGCCATCACCGGGTTAGAGAACACTGAAGCTTTCTTT. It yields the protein CAITGLENTEAFF.

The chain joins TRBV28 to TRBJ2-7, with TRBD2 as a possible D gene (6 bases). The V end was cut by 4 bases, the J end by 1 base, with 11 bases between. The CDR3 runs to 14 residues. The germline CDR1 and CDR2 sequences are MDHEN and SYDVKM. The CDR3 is CASSSPEGSYEQYF. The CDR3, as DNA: TGTGCCAGCAGTTCCCCGGAGGGATCCTACGAGCAGTACTTC.

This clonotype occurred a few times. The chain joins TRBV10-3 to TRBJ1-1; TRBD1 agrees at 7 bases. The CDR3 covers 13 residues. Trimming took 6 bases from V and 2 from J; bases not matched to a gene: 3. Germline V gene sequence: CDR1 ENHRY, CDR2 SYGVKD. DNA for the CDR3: TGTGCCATCAGCAGACAGGGCAACACTGAAGCTTTCTTT. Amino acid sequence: CAISRQGNTEAFF.

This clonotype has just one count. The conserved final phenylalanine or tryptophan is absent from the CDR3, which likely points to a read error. CDR3 nucleotides: TGTGCCAGCAGCTTTCCTAGCTCATCGGAGACCCAGTACCTC. Its protein product is CASSFPSSSETQYL. The chain couples TRBV5-4 to TRBJ2-5, with a weak D call TRBD2 (5 bases). The V gene's germline CDR1 is SGHNT and CDR2 YYREEE (reference sequence). The CDR3 contains 14 residues. Trimming stripped 2 bases from V and 5 bases from J, with 13 bases between.

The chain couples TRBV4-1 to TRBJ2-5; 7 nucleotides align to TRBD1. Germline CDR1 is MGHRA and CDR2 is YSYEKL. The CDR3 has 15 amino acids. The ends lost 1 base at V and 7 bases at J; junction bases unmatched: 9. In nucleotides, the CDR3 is TGCGCCAGCAGCCAAGTAGGGACAGCCCTCGGGACCCAGTACTTC. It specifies CASSQVGTALGTQYF.

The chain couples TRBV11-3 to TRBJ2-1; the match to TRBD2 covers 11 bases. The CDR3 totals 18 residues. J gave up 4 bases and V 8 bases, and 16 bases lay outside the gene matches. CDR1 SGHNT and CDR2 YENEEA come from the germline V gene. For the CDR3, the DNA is TGTGCCAGCGGGAAAACGATACTAGCGGGAGCGACTTACAATGAGCAGTTCTTC. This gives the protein CASGKTILAGATYNEQFF.

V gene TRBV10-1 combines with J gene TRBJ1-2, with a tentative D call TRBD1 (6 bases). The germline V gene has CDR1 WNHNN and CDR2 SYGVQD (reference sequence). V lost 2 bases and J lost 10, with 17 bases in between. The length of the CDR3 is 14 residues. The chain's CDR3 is CASSEEQGGADYTF. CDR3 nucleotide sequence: TGCGCCAGCAGTGAGGAACAGGGAGGGGCCGACTACACCTTC.

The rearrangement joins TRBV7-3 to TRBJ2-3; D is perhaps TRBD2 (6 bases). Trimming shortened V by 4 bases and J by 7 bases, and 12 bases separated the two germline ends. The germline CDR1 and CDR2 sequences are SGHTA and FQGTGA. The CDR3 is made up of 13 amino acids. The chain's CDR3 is CASSSGTSNTQYF. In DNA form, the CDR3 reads TGTGCCAGCAGCTCCGGGACTTCAAATACGCAGTATTTT.

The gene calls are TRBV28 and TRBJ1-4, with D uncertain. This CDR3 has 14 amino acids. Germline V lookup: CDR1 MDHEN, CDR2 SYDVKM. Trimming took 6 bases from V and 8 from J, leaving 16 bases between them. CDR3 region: CASSPGGNEEKLFF. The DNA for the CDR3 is TGTGCCAGCAGCCCGGGAGGGAATGAGGAAAAACTGTTTTTT.

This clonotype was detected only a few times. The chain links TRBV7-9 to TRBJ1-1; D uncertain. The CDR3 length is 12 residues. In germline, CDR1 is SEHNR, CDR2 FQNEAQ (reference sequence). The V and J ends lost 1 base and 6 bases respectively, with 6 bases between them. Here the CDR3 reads CASSLGEAEAFF. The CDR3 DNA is TGTGCCAGCAGCTTAGGGGAGGCTGAAGCTTTCTTT.